The T cell receptor (beta chain) described here comes from a study of shared clonotypes between healthy human individuals. Produced via immunoSEQ multiplex PCR; TCRdb's table is partial and in-frame only. The repertoire holds 490,000 or so clones, with 70% to 80% as singletons. Free of recent acute infections or vaccinations, the donors were healthy HIV-negative adults. This TCR came from a middle-aged woman in good health. Some clones in this sample may be carry-over from other donors' samples. Sequenced material: PBMCs.

For the CDR3, the DNA is TGTGCCAGCAGCGCATCGGGAACTAATGAAAAACTGTTTTTT. Its translation is CASSASGTNEKLFF. The chain joins TRBV9 to TRBJ1-4; D not certain. V was clipped by 3 bases and J by 1 base, with 7 bases between them. CDR3 length equals 14 residues. CDR1 is SGDLS and CDR2 is YYNGEE in the germline V gene.